The 32 T cell receptor beta chains listed next were all sequenced from one sample in a study of cytomegalovirus exposure and HLA in healthy donors. The PCR was carried out with 60 Vbeta primers and 13 Jbeta primers. Sequenced by immunoSEQ multiplex PCR; TCRdb stores in-frame clones only, minus some. There are about 130,000 clones in the sample; around four fifths occur only once, and roughly 1.2% lies in the top ten. Sample: PBMCs. These receptors came from a boy aged 5-17 years in good health and CMV-seronegative.

The V gene is TRBV14, the J gene TRBJ2-7; 8 positions match TRBD1. Trimming removed 1 base from V and 7 bases from J; junction bases left unmatched: 6. This CDR3 has 14 residues. Germline CDR1 and CDR2: SGHDN and FVKESK. The chain's CDR3 is CASSQADRAWEQYF. CDR3 sequence (DNA): TGTGCCAGCAGCCAAGCGGACAGGGCATGGGAGCAGTACTTC.

The chain has TRBV18 and TRBJ2-6, with TRBD1 identical over 12 bases. Germline V gene sequence: CDR1 KGHSH, CDR2 LQKENI. This CDR3 has 17 amino acids. The ends lost 3 bases at V and 4 bases at J; junction bases unmatched: 4. This CDR3 is CASSPGTGGPGANVLTF. CDR3 DNA sequence: TGTGCCAGCTCACCGGGGACAGGGGGCCCCGGGGCCAACGTCCTGACTTTC.

This clone was picked up one time. V usage is TRBV2 and J usage is TRBJ2-5; 7 positions match TRBD1. The germline V gene has CDR1 SNHLY and CDR2 FYNNEI. The CDR3 has 15 residues. J was trimmed by 4 bases and V by 6 bases; bases with no gene match: 11. CDR3 region: CASSQEGQMGETQYF. The CDR3 bases are TGTGCCAGCAGCCAAGAGGGACAGATGGGAGAGACCCAGTACTTC.

The V and J genes are TRBV6-1 and TRBJ2-2, with TRBD1 matching over 11 bases. Germline values: CDR1 MNHNS, CDR2 SASEGT. Germline trimming cut 4 bases from V and 4 bases from J; bases unmatched to any gene: 2. The CDR3 runs to 15 residues. In nucleotides, the CDR3 is TGTGCCAGCAGTGTGGACAGGGGGCTCACCGGGGAGCTGTTTTTT. Its protein is CASSVDRGLTGELFF.

This clone was detected only once. The rearrangement links TRBV5-4 to TRBJ1-1, with no clear D. Germline V gene data show CDR1 as SGHNT and CDR2 as YYREEE (reference sequence). The CDR3 has 16 amino acids. Trimming shortened V by 1 base and J by 0 bases, and 13 bases separated the two germline ends. The CDR3 is CASSLIPEGLNTEAFF. Written as DNA, the CDR3 is TGTGCCAGCAGCTTGATCCCCGAGGGCTTGAACACTGAAGCTTTCTTT.

The chain couples TRBV19 to TRBJ2-3, with a possible D match to TRBD2 (5 bases). The length of the CDR3 is 13 residues. Looked up from germline, CDR1 is LNHDA and CDR2 is SQIVND (reference sequence). The V end lost 0 bases, the J end lost 5 bases, and 6 bases lay between the germline ends. CDR3 nucleotide sequence: TGTGCCAGTAGTATAGAAGAGGGAGATACGCAGTATTTT. This encodes CASSIEEGDTQYF.

V and J are TRBV28 and TRBJ2-7; 10 bases are shared with TRBD1. This CDR3 comprises 13 residues. V lost 10 bases, J lost 6 bases, and 9 bases stayed unmatched. Germline CDR1 is MDHEN and CDR2 is SYDVKM. For the CDR3, the DNA is TGTGCCAACCGAAGACAGGGGGCTGGCGAGCAGTACTTC. Protein product: CANRRQGAGEQYF.

V is TRBV4-2 and J is TRBJ2-7; TRBD1 agrees at 7 bases. The V gene end was trimmed by 0 bases and the J gene end by 4 bases; junction bases not matched to a gene: 0. The CDR3 consists of 13 residues. The germline V gene has CDR1 LGHNA and CDR2 YNFKEQ. For the CDR3, the DNA is TGTGCCAGCAGCCAAGAACAGGGGTACGAGCAGTACTTC. It yields the protein CASSQEQGYEQYF.

V is TRBV15 and J is TRBJ1-1; TRBD1 agrees at 10 bases. CDR3 length: 14 residues. Germline CDR1 is LNHNV and CDR2 is YYDKDF (reference sequence). J gave up 8 bases and V 0 bases, and 3 bases lay outside the gene matches. As DNA, the CDR3 is TGTGCCACCAGCAGAGATCTGGGACAGGGGGAAGCTTTCTTT. This codes for CATSRDLGQGEAFF.

J is TRBJ1-1 and V is TRBV6-1, with a tentative D call TRBD1 (6 bases). Per the germline V gene, CDR1 is MNHNS and CDR2 is SASEGT. The CDR3 covers 13 residues. Trimming took off 6 bases at V and 4 bases at J, with 12 bases between the two ends. CDR3 amino acids: CASRLQGGTEAFF. DNA for the CDR3: TGTGCCAGCAGACTACAGGGTGGCACTGAAGCTTTCTTT.

The V gene is TRBV6-6, the J gene TRBJ1-1; 7 bases align to TRBD1. CDR1 MNHNY and CDR2 SVGAGI come from the germline V gene (reference sequence). V dropped 8 bases and J dropped 10; count of bases not matched to a gene: 19. The CDR3 is 15 residues long. The CDR3 DNA sequence: TGTGCCAGCCTCCCCGACACAGGGGCGCCTGGAGTAGCTTTCTTT. Its translation is CASLPDTGAPGVAFF.

This chain joins TRBV7-8 and TRBJ2-5, with no clear D. This CDR3 region has 11 residues. V gave up 5 bases and J gave up 5 bases, with 6 bases separating them. Germline V lookup: CDR1 SGHVS, CDR2 FQNEAQ. In nucleotides, the CDR3 is TGTGCCAGCAGCCCATTGGAGACCCAGTACTTC. This encodes CASSPLETQYF. Complete variable domain (other parts from reference TRBV7-8 and TRBJ2-5): GAGVSQSPRYKVAKRGQDVALRCDPISGHVSLFWYQQALGQGPEFLTYFQNEAQLDKSGLPSDRFFAERPEGSVSTLKIQRTQQEDSAVYLCASSPLETQYFGPGTRLLVL.

This clone was observed a single time. The chain employs TRBV2 and TRBJ2-3; D might be TRBD2 (6 bases). Trimming removed 3 bases at V and 0 bases at J, with 10 bases between. The V gene's germline CDR1 is SNHLY and CDR2 FYNNEI. CDR3 size: 15 residues. The CDR3 loop reads CASSEASVSTDTQYF. CDR3 DNA: TGTGCCAGCAGTGAGGCTAGCGTAAGCACAGATACGCAGTATTTT.

Only one count was recorded for this clone. The J gene is TRBJ2-4, the V gene TRBV5-6; 7 positions match TRBD2. The germline gives CDR1 SGHDT, CDR2 YYEEEE. V was clipped by 1 base and J by 5 bases; unmatched bases: 3. The CDR3 runs to 14 residues. CDR3 loop: CASSLLGGENIQYF. The DNA for the CDR3 is TGTGCCAGCAGCTTGTTGGGGGGGGAAAACATTCAGTACTTC. The full variable domain, rest sourced from reference TRBV5-6 and TRBJ2-4, is DAGVTQSPTHLIKTRGQQVTLRCSPKSGHDTVSWYQQALGQGPQFIFQYYEEEERQRGNFPDRFSGHQFPNYSSELNVNALLLGDSALYLCASSLLGGENIQYFGAGTRLSVL.

The chain joins TRBV5-1 to TRBJ1-2; 10 bases line up with TRBD1. With V trimmed by 0 bases and J by 7 bases, 9 bases remained unmatched. This CDR3 region has 16 residues. Germline CDR1 reads SGHRS; CDR2 reads YFSETQ. This CDR3 reads CASSLAPGTGEGGYTF. The DNA for the CDR3 is TGCGCCAGCAGCTTGGCCCCGGGGACAGGGGAAGGTGGCTACACCTTC.

V gene TRBV7-9 combines with J gene TRBJ2-5; weak D call: TRBD1 (6 bases). The germline V gene has CDR1 SEHNR and CDR2 FQNEAQ (reference sequence). V lost 5 bases and J 1 base, leaving 11 bases between the germline ends. The CDR3 runs 14 residues. CDR3 loop: CASSTRDTQETQYF. The CDR3 DNA reads TGTGCCAGCAGCACCCGGGACACCCAAGAGACCCAGTACTTC. Drawing the rest from reference TRBV7-9 and TRBJ2-5, the complete variable domain is DTGVSQNPRHKITKRGQNVTFRCDPISEHNRLYWYRQTLGQGPEFLTYFQNEAQLEKSRLLSDRFSAERPKGSFSTLEIQRTEQGDSAMYLCASSTRDTQETQYFGPGTRLLVL.

The rearrangement uses TRBV6-5 and TRBJ2-2; perhaps TRBD1 as D (5 bases). Germline-derived CDR1 and CDR2 are MNHEY and SVGAGI. The germline V and J ends were trimmed by 4 bases and 7 bases, with 13 bases remaining between them. This CDR3 has 14 residues. CDR3 protein: CASSSQGGIGELFF. CDR3 nucleotide sequence: TGTGCCAGCAGTTCCCAGGGTGGGATCGGGGAGCTGTTTTTT.

The rearrangement joins TRBV29-1 to TRBJ1-1; TRBD1 agrees at 9 bases. Germline V gene lookup returns CDR1 SQVTM and CDR2 ANQGSEA. CDR3 length: 9 residues. The junction had 3 bases not matched to a gene; V was cut back by 7 bases and J by 12 bases. The CDR3 DNA sequence: TGCAGCGACGGACAGGGGTCTTTCTTT. Its translation is CSDGQGSFF.

The chain is built from TRBV11-2 and TRBJ2-3; 8 nucleotides align to TRBD1. V gave up 1 base and J gave up 9 bases; unmatched junction bases: 9. The CDR3 length is 15 residues. CDR1 is SGHAT and CDR2 is FQNNGV in the germline V gene. CDR3 residues: CASSLVGQGPMTQYF. The CDR3 bases are TGTGCCAGCAGCTTAGTAGGACAGGGCCCTATGACGCAGTATTTT.

This clone was recorded a few times. The chain employs TRBV6-5 and TRBJ2-5, with a tentative D call TRBD2 (6 bases). Germline loops: CDR1 MNHEY, CDR2 SVGAGI. V was pared by 4 bases and J by 0 bases, with 12 bases between. The CDR3 has 15 amino acids. The CDR3: CASSSGLQYQETQYF. CDR3 DNA sequence: TGTGCCAGCAGTTCGGGACTCCAGTACCAAGAGACCCAGTACTTC.

This chain uses TRBV29-1 with TRBJ1-1; TRBD1 agrees at 8 bases. The CDR3 has 14 residues. The ends lost 4 bases at V and 6 bases at J; junction bases unmatched: 10. CDR1 is SQVTM and CDR2 is ANQGSEA in the germline V gene. CDR3: CSVGETGAFPEAFF. As DNA, the CDR3 is TGCAGCGTTGGTGAGACAGGGGCGTTTCCTGAAGCTTTCTTT.

The count of this clone is one. The chain has TRBV23-1 and TRBJ1-4; D possibly corresponds to TRBD1 (6 bases). TRBV23-1 carries the ORF label, with uncertain function. The CDR3 is 16 amino acids. Trimming left V 1 base short and J 4 bases short, with 13 bases between. The CDR3: CASSQLAGQINEKLFF. DNA of the CDR3: TGCGCCAGCAGTCAATTAGCTGGACAGATTAATGAAAAACTGTTTTTT.

The chain has TRBV18 and TRBJ2-2; D gene unclear. This CDR3 has 15 amino acids. Trimming removed 2 bases at V and 4 bases at J, with 11 bases between. CDR1 and CDR2 from the germline V gene are KGHSH and LQKENI. In DNA, the CDR3 is TGTGCCAGCTCACCATCCCAGGTCAGCACCGGGGAGCTGTTTTTT. Protein: CASSPSQVSTGELFF.

This clone turned up a few times. The V gene is TRBV30, the J gene TRBJ2-2; a weak D match, TRBD2 (6 bases). V dropped 5 bases and J dropped 7 bases, with 14 bases sitting between them. Germline V gene sequence: CDR1 GTSNPN, CDR2 SVGIG (reference sequence). CDR3 length: 13 residues. CDR3 nucleotides: TGTGCCTGGGGGACTCATTCTGTCGGGGAGCTGTTTTTT. Its protein is CAWGTHSVGELFF. The full variable domain, completed using reference TRBV30 and TRBJ2-2, is SQTIHQWPATLVQPVGSPLSLECTVEGTSNPNLYWYRQAAGRGLQLLFYSVGIGQISSEVPQNLSASRPQDRQFILSSKKLLLSDSGFYLCAWGTHSVGELFFGEGSRLTVL.

J is TRBJ2-7 and V is TRBV28; tentative D call: TRBD2 (5 bases). Trimming took off 3 bases at V and 5 bases at J, with 11 bases between the two ends. The length of the CDR3 is 13 residues. Germline CDR1 and CDR2: MDHEN and SYDVKM. The CDR3 bases are TGTGCCAGCAGTTTCTCAGGAGCGGACGAGCAGTACTTC. Protein product: CASSFSGADEQYF. The variable domain in full, with the rest retrieved from reference TRBV28 and TRBJ2-7, is DVKVTQSSRYLVKRTGEKVFLECVQDMDHENMFWYRQDPGLGLRLIYFSYDVKMKEKGDIPEGYSVSREKKERFSLILESASTNQTSMYLCASSFSGADEQYFGPGTRLTVT.

The chain links TRBV6-1 to TRBJ1-3; possibly TRBD1 for D (5 bases). Germline V gene lookup returns CDR1 MNHNS and CDR2 SASEGT. V dropped 8 bases and J dropped 2 bases, with 16 bases sitting between them. The CDR3 is 15 residues long. The CDR3 nucleotides are TGTGCCAGCTCTAAACCGGGGGGGACTGGAAACACCATATATTTT. The encoded protein is CASSKPGGTGNTIYF.

The rearrangement joins TRBV5-6 to TRBJ2-7; D possibly corresponds to TRBD2 (7 bases). Germline V gene sequence: CDR1 SGHDT, CDR2 YYEEEE. The CDR3 runs 15 residues. The V end was cut by 1 base, the J end by 6 bases, with 17 bases between. CDR3 in amino acids: CASSLSYGGLGEQYF. Written as DNA, the CDR3 is TGTGCCAGCAGCTTGTCCTACGGGGGGCTGGGCGAGCAGTACTTC.

The V call is TRBV11-3, the J call TRBJ2-7; 9 bases align to TRBD1. The germline V gene has CDR1 SGHNT and CDR2 YENEEA. CDR3 length: 14 residues. V gave up 5 bases and J gave up 6 bases; unmatched junction bases: 8. The chain's CDR3 is CASSQRDRATEQYF. The CDR3 nucleotides are TGTGCCAGCAGCCAACGGGACAGGGCGACCGAGCAGTACTTC.

This chain links TRBV5-5 with TRBJ1-4, with D possibly TRBD1 on 6 matching bases. Germline CDR1 is SGHKS and CDR2 is YYEKEE (reference sequence). V gave up 0 bases and J gave up 7 bases, with 10 bases separating them. This CDR3 region has 14 residues. The CDR3 spells CASSLAGDREKLFF. DNA for the CDR3: TGTGCCAGCAGCTTGGCAGGGGATCGTGAAAAACTGTTTTTT.

The V gene is TRBV5-1, the J gene TRBJ2-5; 7 bases are a match to TRBD1. Germline V gene lookup returns CDR1 SGHRS and CDR2 YFSETQ. The CDR3 runs to 20 residues. V dropped 4 bases and J dropped 5; count of bases not matched to a gene: 26. The CDR3 is CASSPIPGQSSEWGGETQYF. DNA for the CDR3: TGCGCCAGCAGCCCCATCCCGGGACAGAGTTCGGAATGGGGTGGGGAGACCCAGTACTTC. Looking up the rest from reference TRBV5-1 and TRBJ2-5 gives the full variable domain: KAGVTQTPRYLIKTRGQQVTLSCSPISGHRSVSWYQQTPGQGLQFLFEYFSETQRNKGNFPGRFSGRQFSNSRSEMNVSTLELGDSALYLCASSPIPGQSSEWGGETQYFGPGTRLLVL.

The chain has TRBV7-9 and TRBJ2-1, with unresolved D. This CDR3 region has 14 residues. Trimming shortened V by 4 bases and J by 4 bases, and 11 bases separated the two germline ends. Germline lookup yields CDR1 SEHNR and CDR2 FQNEAQ (reference sequence). The CDR3 protein is CASSSSVNYNEQFF. The CDR3 DNA reads TGTGCCAGCAGCTCCAGCGTCAATTACAATGAGCAGTTCTTC.

The chain uses TRBV7-6 and TRBJ2-1; the D gene is possibly TRBD1 (5 bases). There are 18 residues in the CDR3. V lost 0 bases to trimming and J lost 0 bases, with 15 bases between them. From germline, CDR1 is SGHVS and CDR2 FNYEAQ. CDR3 amino acids: CASSLAEKGKSSYNEQFF. The CDR3, as DNA: TGTGCCAGCAGCTTAGCCGAAAAGGGGAAAAGCTCCTACAATGAGCAGTTCTTC.